The next 27 T cell receptor beta chains were all read from a single sample in a study of CD8 T cells in ankylosing spondylitis. Study-wide points: About 8 highly homologous variants made up a TCR beta motif, and this motif appeared characteristic of ankylosing spondylitis blood.

No antigen is known for these receptors. TCRdb processed the 5' RACE reads anew with MiXCR; each CDR3 protein has one entry. Among under 250,000 distinct CDR3 sequences, just under 7.5% were seen once, and the ten largest hold 14%. What was sequenced was blood, either unsorted or a sorted T cell fraction (not recorded which). These receptors originate from a male donor with ankylosing spondylitis.

This clonotype has ten or more counts. This chain uses TRBV20-1 with TRBJ1-2, with a tentative D call TRBD1 (6 bases). Trimming removed 0 bases at V and 5 bases at J, with 16 bases between. From germline, CDR1 is DFQATT and CDR2 SNEGSKA (reference sequence). CDR3 size: 15 residues. In DNA, the CDR3 is TGCAGTGCTAGAGATGTCCGGGGGCGAATTTATGGCTACACCTTC. The encoded protein is CSARDVRGRIYGYTF.

A remark on this clonotype: At one of its ends the junction is not consistent with the germline gene, which may arise from a read error. V gene TRBV5-1 combines with J gene TRBJ2-3; a weak D match, TRBD1 (5 bases). The CDR3 length is 12 residues. Germline CDR1 SGHRS, CDR2 YFSETQ. CDR3 residues: CASSSDHTIQDF. CDR3 sequence (DNA): TGCGCCAGCAGCTCTGACCACACAATACAGGATTTT.

There are many counts of this clonotype. The V call is TRBV27, the J call TRBJ2-1, with 10 nucleotides matching TRBD2. The trim removed 3 bases at V and 4 bases at J, leaving 3 bases unmatched. CDR1 is MNHEY, CDR2 SMNVEV, per germline (reference sequence). The CDR3 is 15 amino acids. CDR3 in amino acids: CASSLTSGPYNEQFF. CDR3 DNA sequence: TGTGCCAGCAGTTTGACTAGCGGGCCTTACAATGAGCAGTTCTTC.

This clonotype was counted ten times or more. The genes are TRBV24-1 and TRBJ1-5; no reliable D call. Germline-derived CDR1 and CDR2 are KGHDR and SFDVKD. V was cut by 5 bases and J by 3 bases, with 10 bases left in between. The CDR3 has 14 amino acids. The CDR3 bases are TGTGCCACCAGTGGGTTGGACTACAATCAGCCCCAGCATTTT. Protein product: CATSGLDYNQPQHF.

There are many counts of this clonotype. The chain joins TRBV6-6 to TRBJ2-5; D is unclear. This CDR3 comprises 14 residues. Trimming took 0 bases from V and 2 from J, leaving 7 bases between them. Germline CDR1 MNHNY, CDR2 SVGAGI (reference sequence). The CDR3 DNA reads TGTGCCAGCAGTTACTCGTACGGACAAGAGACCCAGTACTTC. The encoded protein is CASSYSYGQETQYF.

At least ten counts were recorded for this clonotype. The gene calls are TRBV14 and TRBJ1-1, with TRBD1 matching 8 bases. This CDR3 is built from 14 residues. The germline V gene has CDR1 SGHDN and CDR2 FVKESK. Germline trimming cut 1 base from V and 9 bases from J; bases unmatched to any gene: 7. The CDR3 sequence: CASSQGTGYRKAFF. Written as DNA, the CDR3 is TGTGCCAGCAGCCAAGGGACAGGGTATCGTAAAGCTTTCTTT.

This clonotype showed up many times. The chain uses TRBV6-2 or TRBV6-3 and TRBJ2-5, with a weak D call TRBD2 (5 bases). Germline CDR1 reads MNHEY; CDR2 reads SVGEGT. The CDR3 consists of 11 residues. V was trimmed by 5 bases and J by 10 bases, leaving 11 bases between them. The CDR3 protein is CASSHDRGQYF. CDR3 nucleotides: TGTGCCAGCAGTCACGACCGGGGCCAGTACTTC.

CDR3 nucleotide sequence: TGTGCCTGGAGGGAAAACAGGGGTATGAACACTGAAGCTTTCTTT. Its protein is CAWRENRGMNTEAFF. The chain is built from TRBV30 and TRBJ1-1, with TRBD1 matching over 7 bases. With V trimmed by 3 bases and J by 0 bases, 7 bases remained unmatched. Germline-derived CDR1 and CDR2 are GTSNPN and SVGIG (reference sequence). This CDR3 region has 15 residues.

This clonotype occurred a few times. The chain has TRBV14 and TRBJ2-1; D may be TRBD2 (5 bases). The CDR3 runs to 17 residues. Germline CDR1 and CDR2: SGHDN and FVKESK. Trimming pared 1 base from V and 1 base from J, leaving 14 bases between. CDR3 sequence reads: CASSQVGQRLSYNEQFF. Written as DNA, the CDR3 is TGTGCCAGCAGCCAAGTCGGCCAGCGGCTTTCCTACAATGAGCAGTTCTTC.

This clonotype appeared many times. This chain joins TRBV12-3 or TRBV12-4 and TRBJ1-2, with no clear D. The CDR3 loop spans 14 amino acids. V lost 2 bases and J 1 base, leaving 8 bases between the germline ends. CDR3 region: CASSLNGFNYGYTF. CDR3 nucleotides: TGTGCCAGCAGTTTAAACGGATTTAACTATGGCTACACCTTC.

Of note for this clonotype: A much bigger clone sits one base away, suggesting this may be a read error. This sequence joins TRBV7-9 and TRBJ2-2, with 10 nucleotides matching TRBD2. CDR1 is SEHNR and CDR2 is FQNEAQ in the germline V gene (reference sequence). The CDR3 spans 17 residues. The CDR3 DNA reads TGTGCCAGCAGCTTGCCTCCGGGACTAGCGCAGACCGGGGAGCTGGTTTTT. Its protein is CASSLPPGLAQTGELVF.

This clonotype occurred many times. V and J are TRBV6-1 and TRBJ1-5; unclear D gene. V was shortened by 0 bases and J by 2 bases, with 17 bases between the two germline ends. CDR1 MNHNS and CDR2 SASEGT come from the germline V gene. The CDR3 loop spans 18 amino acids. CDR3 loop: CASSEAVGLLWRNQPQHF. The DNA of the CDR3 is TGTGCCAGCAGTGAAGCGGTCGGCCTTCTTTGGCGCAATCAGCCCCAGCATTTT.

This clonotype was counted ten times or more. V and J are TRBV5-1 and TRBJ1-1; maybe TRBD1 (5 bases). The CDR3 contains 15 residues. The germline V gene encodes CDR1 SGHRS and CDR2 YFSETQ. V lost 0 bases to trimming and J lost 4 bases, with 13 bases between them. The CDR3 loop reads CASSLATGGGTEAFF. As DNA, the CDR3 is TGCGCCAGCAGCTTGGCCACGGGGGGAGGCACTGAAGCTTTCTTT.

This clonotype was found many times. V gene TRBV28 combines with J gene TRBJ1-2, with TRBD1 matching 8 bases. The CDR3 sequence is 15 residues long. The V gene's germline CDR1 is MDHEN and CDR2 SYDVKM. V trimming: 5 bases; J trimming: 4 bases; junction bases outside the gene matches: 9. CDR3 in DNA: TGTGCCAGCAGTCTCGACGGACAGGGACTCTATGGCTACACCTTC. As protein: CASSLDGQGLYGYTF.

This clonotype was counted many times. The chain is built from TRBV14 and TRBJ1-1, with a possible D match to TRBD1 (6 bases). Per the germline V gene, CDR1 is SGHDN and CDR2 is FVKESK. The CDR3 is 13 residues long. V was pared by 4 bases and J by 7 bases, with 13 bases between. CDR3 nucleotides: TGTGCCAGCAGCCCCGGGGGCCGGATTGAAGCTTTCTTT. As protein: CASSPGGRIEAFF.

The sample holds many counts of this clonotype. The chain uses TRBV28 and TRBJ1-5; D not certain. Per the germline V gene, CDR1 is MDHEN and CDR2 is SYDVKM. V was trimmed by 3 bases and J by 7 bases, leaving 16 bases between them. The CDR3 consists of 15 residues. Written as DNA, the CDR3 is TGTGCCAGCAGTTTGGGGAGCCCTGGGTCCCAGCCCCAGCATTTT. It encodes CASSLGSPGSQPQHF.

The chain uses TRBV6-5 and TRBJ1-2, with 9 bases that match TRBD1. Germline V gene data show CDR1 as MNHEY and CDR2 as SVGAGI. V dropped 1 base and J dropped 3; count of bases not matched to a gene: 12. The CDR3 has 18 residues. This CDR3 is CASSYYGTGRTRDYGYTF. For the CDR3, the DNA is TGTGCCAGCAGTTACTACGGGACAGGGCGTACTAGGGACTATGGCTACACCTTC.

The chain employs TRBV5-1 and TRBJ2-7, with 12 bases fitting TRBD1. The CDR3 runs to 16 residues. Losses at the gene ends were 4 bases for V and 5 bases for J; bases not matched to a gene: 10. CDR1 is SGHRS, CDR2 YFSETQ, per germline. CDR3 in DNA: TGCGCCAGCAGCCCGGCCCGGGACAGGGGGCTTCACGAGCAGTACTTC. Translated, it gives CASSPARDRGLHEQYF.

There are many counts of this clonotype. This sequence joins TRBV5-6 and TRBJ2-7; D is perhaps TRBD2 (6 bases). The V end lost 0 bases, the J end lost 2 bases, and 12 bases lay between the germline ends. Germline CDR1 SGHDT, CDR2 YYEEEE. The CDR3 covers 15 residues. CDR3 amino acids: CASSLADSGPYEQYF. The CDR3 bases are TGTGCCAGCAGCTTGGCCGATAGCGGCCCCTACGAGCAGTACTTC.

The gene calls are TRBV19 and TRBJ2-1; D may be TRBD2 (6 bases). V lost 1 base and J 1 base, leaving 8 bases between the germline ends. Germline V CDR1 and CDR2: LNHDA, SQIVND (reference sequence). This CDR3 has 15 residues. As DNA, the CDR3 is TGTGCCAGTAGTATAGCTGCGGGGTCCTACAATGAGCAGTTCTTC. Translated, it gives CASSIAAGSYNEQFF.

In its sample, this clonotype was seen a few times. The chain joins TRBV30 to TRBJ2-1, with D tentatively TRBD1 (6 bases). Trimming removed 7 bases from V and 8 bases from J, with 21 bases in between. Germline CDR1 is GTSNPN and CDR2 is SVGIG (reference sequence). This CDR3 spans 14 amino acids. CDR3 sequence: CALSKTGRFDEQFF. The CDR3 DNA reads TGTGCCTTATCCAAGACAGGAAGGTTCGATGAGCAGTTCTTC.

This clonotype appeared many times. The chain recombines TRBV7-9 with TRBJ2-1, with TRBD1 matching over 7 bases. The J segment lost 10 bases and the V segment lost 5 bases, leaving 17 bases of the junction unmatched. The CDR3 length is 16 residues. Per the germline V gene, CDR1 is SEHNR and CDR2 is FQNEAQ (reference sequence). The CDR3 coding sequence is TGTGCCAGCAGCACCCGGGACAGTCTCCCTTCAGGGGAGCAGTTCTTC. This translates into CASSTRDSLPSGEQFF. The whole variable domain, remainder taken from reference TRBV7-9 and TRBJ2-1, is DTGVSQNPRHKITKRGQNVTFRCDPISEHNRLYWYRQTLGQGPEFLTYFQNEAQLEKSRLLSDRFSAERPKGSFSTLEIQRTEQGDSAMYLCASSTRDSLPSGEQFFGPGTRLTVL.

This clonotype showed up many times. The rearrangement joins TRBV6-5 to TRBJ2-7, with D possibly matching TRBD2 (6 bases). The CDR3 has 14 residues. V lost 2 bases, J lost 7 bases, and 15 bases lay in between. CDR1 and CDR2 from the germline V gene are MNHEY and SVGAGI. The CDR3 DNA reads as TGTGCCAGCAGTTACGGATGGAGGGAGAGGGAGCAGTACTTC. Its translation is CASSYGWREREQYF.

This clonotype was detected ten times or more. This chain connects TRBV9 to TRBJ2-1, with D possibly TRBD2 on 5 matching bases. CDR3 size: 15 residues. Trimming pared 0 bases from V and 0 bases from J, leaving 7 bases between. CDR1 is SGDLS, CDR2 YYNGEE, per germline. Here the CDR3 reads CASSVEEVSYNEQFF. The CDR3 DNA reads TGTGCCAGCAGCGTAGAGGAGGTCTCCTACAATGAGCAGTTCTTC.

This clonotype was recorded many times. The J gene is TRBJ1-1, the V gene TRBV27; the D is unclear. The CDR3 covers 15 residues. Germline lookup yields CDR1 MNHEY and CDR2 SMNVEV (reference sequence). With 6 bases removed from V and 0 bases from J, the gap between germline ends came to 14 bases. The CDR3 region has the DNA TGTGCCAGCAGCCCCACGGTCCCCATGAACACTGAAGCTTTCTTT. Protein: CASSPTVPMNTEAFF.

This clonotype showed up just a few times. The chain couples TRBV20-1 to TRBJ2-1; TRBD2 aligns across 12 bases. Germline V gives CDR1 DFQATT, CDR2 SNEGSKA (reference sequence). This CDR3 is 16 amino acids long. The V segment lost 4 bases and the J segment 4 bases; nucleotides outside the gene matches: 8. CDR3 amino acids: CSAIPRTSGTYNEQFF. In DNA form, the CDR3 reads TGCAGTGCTATCCCCAGGACTAGCGGGACTTACAATGAGCAGTTCTTC.

The sample holds many counts of this clonotype. The chain carries TRBV29-1 and TRBJ2-1; TRBD2 aligns across 14 bases. The CDR3 is 14 amino acids. V was clipped by 6 bases and J by 7 bases; unmatched bases: 5. From germline, CDR1 is SQVTM and CDR2 ANQGSEA. The DNA for the CDR3 is TGCAGCGTCGAGGGACTAGCGGGAGTGAATGAGCAGTTCTTC. Translation gives CSVEGLAGVNEQFF.